The source of this T cell receptor beta chain is a study of cytomegalovirus exposure and HLA in healthy donors. Across the whole study: Earlier results showed roughly 110 million unique TCR beta sequences derived from roughly 180 million T cells.

Use of 60 Vbeta and 13 Jbeta primers characterized the PCR. Authors' methods: Later reanalysis found about 78 million unique TCR beta chains, around 9.9 million of them shared. Clones were read by immunoSEQ multiplex PCR, and TCRdb kept only the in-frame ones, dropping some. D and trimming were read from the DNA, whereas the V and J calls and clone size are those reported in that table. Among some 54,000 clones listed, over 75% were seen once. Healthy donors of bone marrow made up the group. Germline assignment: CDR1 SGHRS and CDR2 YFSETQ. The CDR3 loop spans 14 amino acids. Trimming removed 4 bases at V and 4 bases at J, with 14 bases between. Overall study findings and caveats: Trimming of TCR beta V- and J-genes showed a link, identified in a later analysis, to a missense DCLRE1C variant.

As for this clone: Its antigen remains unknown.

Sequencing was performed on PBMCs. The rearrangement joins TRBV5-1 to TRBJ1-1; a possible D gene is TRBD1 (5 bases). This receptor was obtained from a male donor in good health and CMV-seronegative. CDR3 nucleotide sequence: TGCGCCAGCAGCGTTAGGGGTTTTGGCACTGAAGCTTTCTTT. Its translation: CASSVRGFGTEAFF. The whole variable domain, filled in from reference TRBV5-1 and TRBJ1-1, reads KAGVTQTPRYLIKTRGQQVTLSCSPISGHRSVSWYQQTPGQGLQFLFEYFSETQRNKGNFPGRFSGRQFSNSRSEMNVSTLELGDSALYLCASSVRGFGTEAFFGQGTRLTVV.